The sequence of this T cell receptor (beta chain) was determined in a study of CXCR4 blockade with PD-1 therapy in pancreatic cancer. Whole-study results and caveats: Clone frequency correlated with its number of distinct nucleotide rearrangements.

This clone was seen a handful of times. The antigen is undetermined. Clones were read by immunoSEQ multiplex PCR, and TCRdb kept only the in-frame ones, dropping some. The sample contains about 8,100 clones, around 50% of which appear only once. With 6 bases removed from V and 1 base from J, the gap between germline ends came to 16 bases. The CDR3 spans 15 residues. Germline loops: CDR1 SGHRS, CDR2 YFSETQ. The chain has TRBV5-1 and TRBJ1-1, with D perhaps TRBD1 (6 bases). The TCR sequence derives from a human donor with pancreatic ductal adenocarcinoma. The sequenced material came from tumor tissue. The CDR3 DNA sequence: TGCGCCAGCACGTTGCGAACAGGGTCGAACACTGAAGCTTTCTTT. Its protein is CASTLRTGSNTEAFF. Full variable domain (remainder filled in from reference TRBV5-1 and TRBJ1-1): KAGVTQTPRYLIKTRGQQVTLSCSPISGHRSVSWYQQTPGQGLQFLFEYFSETQRNKGNFPGRFSGRQFSNSRSEMNVSTLELGDSALYLCASTLRTGSNTEAFFGQGTRLTVV.